This T cell receptor beta chain was identified in a study of cytomegalovirus exposure and HLA in healthy donors. Notes on the study in general: In vitro testing confirmed a few CMV-associated chains as specific for CMV antigens. Earlier results showed most TCR beta V segments being productive about 87% or about 30% of the time. CMV serostatus alone was available as immune exposure information.

The study ran its PCR with 60 Vbeta and 13 Jbeta primers. The assay was immunoSEQ multiplex PCR, and TCRdb's table has in-frame clones only and misses some. This table has tens of thousands of clones, roughly 67% appearing once. Comment on this clone: Antigen: not known.

Trimming took 4 bases from V and 2 from J, leaving 8 bases between them. CDR3 length: 13 amino acids. Looked up from germline, CDR1 is KGHSH and CDR2 is LQKENI. Sequences were obtained from PBMCs. The rearrangement links TRBV18 to TRBJ1-1; D remains ambiguous. The receptor's source is a human donor in good health. The CDR3 DNA sequence: TGTGCCAGCTCACTCCGGGATAACACTGAAGCTTTCTTT. Protein sequence: CASSLRDNTEAFF. Looking up the rest from reference TRBV18 and TRBJ1-1 gives the full variable domain: NAGVMQNPRHLVRRRGQEARLRCSPMKGHSHVYWYRQLPEEGLKFMVYLQKENIIDESGMPKERFSAEFPKEGPSILRIQQVVRGDSAAYFCASSLRDNTEAFFGQGTRLTVV.